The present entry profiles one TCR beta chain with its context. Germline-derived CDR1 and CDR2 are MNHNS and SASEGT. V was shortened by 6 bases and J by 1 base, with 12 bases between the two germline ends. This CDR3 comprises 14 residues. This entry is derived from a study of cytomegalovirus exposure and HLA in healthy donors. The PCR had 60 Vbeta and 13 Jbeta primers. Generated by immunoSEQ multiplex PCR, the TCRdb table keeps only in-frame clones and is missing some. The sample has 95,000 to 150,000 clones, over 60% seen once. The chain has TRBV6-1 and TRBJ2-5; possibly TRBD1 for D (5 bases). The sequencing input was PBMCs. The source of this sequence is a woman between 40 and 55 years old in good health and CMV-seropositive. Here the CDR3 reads CASSPTVSQETQYF. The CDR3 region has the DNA TGTGCCAGCAGCCCGACAGTTTCCCAAGAGACCCAGTACTTC.